The TCR beta chain described here comes from a study of human T cells and chemical hapten exposure (dated by TCRdb to the early 2020s). For the wider study: For sensitization, 2% DPC in acetone was applied to a roughly 2 cm by roughly 2 cm area of upper inner arm skin. The libraries were sequenced as a pool, and the TCR yield per sample differed mostly because of small variations in library volumes within the pool. The patient cohort, mostly female, included alopecia areata with under or over 50% scalp involvement, alopecia totalis and alopecia universalis. Some 29 alopecia patients gave blood for TCR sequencing at one to four time points (pre-sensitization, 2, 6 and 24 weeks). Blood samples were taken from patients before sensitization (week 0) and at 2, 6 and about 24 weeks after DPC sensitization. Throughout the study period of around 25 weeks, patients also received therapeutic DPC doses to the scalp every week. Patch testing was performed on the upper back with Finn chambers containing 0.01% DPC, and the patch tests were scored after 6 days according to International Contact Dermatitis Research Group standards. Peripheral blood TCR repertoire changes were tracked in vivo in alopecia patients during primary and secondary sensitization to the hapten diphenylcyclopropenone (DPC). The paper as a whole reports these results and caveats: Significantly more large CDR3 similarity clusters were formed by expanded TCRs than by pre-sensitization or healthy control sets, consistent with antigen-driven responses. No change with DPC sensitization was found in the number of TCRs above 1 in 1000 frequency, and no evidence of global repertoire structure alterations was found. After repeated subsampling, changes were observed in the strength of the expansion versus patch-test correlation and in the threshold at which the correlation became significant. Because every patient had alopecia, a presumed autoimmune disease, the patients' immune response might differ from that of healthy individuals. Patch test score was positively correlated with the number of PT1 expanded TCRs, with significance at thresholds 8, 16 and 32 but not at 4.

On this clonotype: Its binding antigen is unknown. Base qualities are not recorded, but no much larger clone differs from it by a single base.

Interpreted using the paper, the time point label stands for: patch test 3, about 24 weeks after DPC sensitization. The treatment or condition label, read with the paper, signifies: therapeutic diphenylcyclopropenone sensitization with weekly scalp DPC. At each patch-test visit, blood was drawn before the patch test was applied. To be eligible, patients had to be aged 18 to 70, diagnosed with alopecia and judged suitable for DPC therapy, while pregnant patients were excluded. Total RNA was isolated from unfractionated whole blood collected in Tempus Blood RNA tubes. The CDR3, cysteine through phenylalanine, is 14 amino acids long. This entry keeps only the CDR3 DNA: 42 bases, framed from base 1. Unmatched junction bases come to 2, with V trimmed by 3 bases and J by 10 bases. The germline V gene specifies SNHLY as CDR1 and FYNNEI as CDR2. Libraries were prepared through RACE. TCRdb names NextSeq 500 as the instrument used. During library preparation, unique molecular identifiers were attached to individual cDNA molecules so that TCRs could be counted quantitatively and reproducibly. From each blood RNA sample, both TCR alpha and TCR beta chains were sequenced. The source study handled its data this way. Samples had a median of roughly 87,000 TCRs, with a range from about 23,224 to 750,000. The Decombinator software suite was used to annotate V, J and CDR3 in the TCR reads. For the PS versus PT1 abundance plots, all samples were subsampled to the same number of TCRs (28,000). TCRs were defined as expanded if absent before sensitization and observed at least eight times at the 2-week time point. In TCRdb, the public reads were trimmed at Q25 with fastp and aligned with MiXCR, with productive beta chains retained. All rows with the same CDR3 protein become a single entry with the most common DNA and genes. The V and J calls, along with clone size, are taken from TCRdb and not from the paper's own processing. Within this sample are under 200,000 distinct CDR3 sequences, with 25% to 35% of them counted one time only. Clones ranked in the top ten supply 2.1% of the sample.

The specimen was whole blood, collected in connection with sensitization to the hapten diphenylcyclopropenone (DPC). The chain is made from TRBV2 and TRBJ1-6; the junction holds 11 bases that match TRBD1. This clonotype was sampled from a woman in her late teens or twenties with alopecia areata. Some clones in this sample may be carry-over from other donors' samples. This receptor carries the CDR3 CASSDGQGASPLHF. The DNA is TGTGCCAGCAGTGACGGACAGGGGGCCTCACCCCTCCACTTT.